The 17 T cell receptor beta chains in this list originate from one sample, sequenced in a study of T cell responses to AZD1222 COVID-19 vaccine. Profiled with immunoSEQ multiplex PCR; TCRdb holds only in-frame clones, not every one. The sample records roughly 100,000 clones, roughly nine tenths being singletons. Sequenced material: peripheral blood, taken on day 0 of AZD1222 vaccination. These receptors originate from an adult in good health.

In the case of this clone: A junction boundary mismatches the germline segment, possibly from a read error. The DNA of the CDR3 is TGTGCCAGTAGCATAGGGACAAAAGCGCAGTATTTT. It translates to CASSIGTKAQYF. This chain joins TRBV19 and TRBJ2-3, with a weak D call TRBD1 (6 bases). The CDR3 spans 12 residues. Looked up from germline, CDR1 is LNHDA and CDR2 is SQIVND (reference sequence).

CDR3: CASRSGTVRGQPQHF. CDR3 nucleotides: TGTGCCAGCCGCTCCGGGACAGTACGGGGCCAGCCCCAGCATTTT. J is TRBJ1-5 and V is TRBV6-1; 7 bases fit TRBD1. This CDR3 comprises 15 residues. The V and J ends lost 8 bases and 7 bases, in that order; junction bases with no gene match: 14. Germline values: CDR1 MNHNS, CDR2 SASEGT.

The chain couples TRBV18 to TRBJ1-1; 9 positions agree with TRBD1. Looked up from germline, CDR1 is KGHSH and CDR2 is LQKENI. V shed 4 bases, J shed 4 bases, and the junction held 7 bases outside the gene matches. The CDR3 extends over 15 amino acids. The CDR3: CASSRQTGGGTEAFF. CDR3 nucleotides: TGTGCCAGCTCACGTCAGACAGGGGGGGGCACTGAAGCTTTCTTT.

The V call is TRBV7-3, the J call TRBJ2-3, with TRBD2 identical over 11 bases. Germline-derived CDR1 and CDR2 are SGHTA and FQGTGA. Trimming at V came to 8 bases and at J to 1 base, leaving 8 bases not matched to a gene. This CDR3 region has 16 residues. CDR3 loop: CASSVAGGSGTDTQYF. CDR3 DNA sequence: TGTGCCAGCTCGGTAGCGGGGGGGTCGGGCACAGATACGCAGTATTTT.

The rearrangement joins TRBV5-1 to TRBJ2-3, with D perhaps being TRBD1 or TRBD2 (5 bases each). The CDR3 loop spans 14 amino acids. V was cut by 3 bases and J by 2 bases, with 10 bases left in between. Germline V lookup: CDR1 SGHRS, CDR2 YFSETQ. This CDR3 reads CASSSGTPTDTQYF. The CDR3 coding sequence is TGCGCCAGCAGCTCCGGGACCCCCACAGATACGCAGTATTTT.

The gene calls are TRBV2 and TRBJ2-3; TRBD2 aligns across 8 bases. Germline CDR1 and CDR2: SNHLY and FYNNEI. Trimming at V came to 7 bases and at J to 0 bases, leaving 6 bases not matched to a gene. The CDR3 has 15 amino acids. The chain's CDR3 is CASKNVAGSTDTQYF. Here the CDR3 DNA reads TGTGCCAGCAAAAACGTAGCGGGGAGCACAGATACGCAGTATTTT.

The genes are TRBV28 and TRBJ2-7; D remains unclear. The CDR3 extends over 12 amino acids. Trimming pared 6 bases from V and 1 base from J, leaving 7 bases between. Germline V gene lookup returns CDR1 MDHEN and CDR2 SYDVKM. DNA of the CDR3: TGTGCCAGCAGAAGCTCTTCCTACGAGCAGTACTTC. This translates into CASRSSSYEQYF.

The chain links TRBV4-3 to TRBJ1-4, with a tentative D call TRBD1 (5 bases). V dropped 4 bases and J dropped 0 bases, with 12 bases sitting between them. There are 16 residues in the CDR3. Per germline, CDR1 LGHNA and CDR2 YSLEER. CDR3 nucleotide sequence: TGCGCCAGCAGCCCTGGGACGGAGCCAACTAATGAAAAACTGTTTTTT. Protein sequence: CASSPGTEPTNEKLFF.

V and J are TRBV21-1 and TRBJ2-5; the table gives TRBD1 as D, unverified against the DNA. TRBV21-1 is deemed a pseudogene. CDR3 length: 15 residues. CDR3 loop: CASSLGAPVQETQYF. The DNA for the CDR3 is TGTGCCAGCAGCCTTGGGGCGCCGGTCCAAGAGACCCAGTACTTC.

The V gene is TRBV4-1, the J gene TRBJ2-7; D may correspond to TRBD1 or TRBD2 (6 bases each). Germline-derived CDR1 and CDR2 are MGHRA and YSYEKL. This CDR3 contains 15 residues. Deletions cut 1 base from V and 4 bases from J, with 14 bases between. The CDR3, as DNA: TGCGCCAGCAGCCAAGGTGAAGGGGGGCAATACGAGCAGTACTTC. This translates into CASSQGEGGQYEQYF.

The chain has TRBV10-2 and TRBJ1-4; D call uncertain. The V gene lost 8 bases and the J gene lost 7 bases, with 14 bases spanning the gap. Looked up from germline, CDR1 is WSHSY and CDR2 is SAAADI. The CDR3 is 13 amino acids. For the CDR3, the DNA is TGCGCCAGCGCGGCACAGCTGGGTGAAAAACTGTTTTTT. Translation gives CASAAQLGEKLFF.

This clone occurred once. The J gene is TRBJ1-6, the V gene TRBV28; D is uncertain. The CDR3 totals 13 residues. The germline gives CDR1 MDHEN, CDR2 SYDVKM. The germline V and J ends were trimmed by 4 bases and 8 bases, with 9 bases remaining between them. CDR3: CASSSGSDSPLHF. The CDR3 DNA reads TGTGCCAGCAGTTCCGGATCCGATTCACCCCTCCACTTT.

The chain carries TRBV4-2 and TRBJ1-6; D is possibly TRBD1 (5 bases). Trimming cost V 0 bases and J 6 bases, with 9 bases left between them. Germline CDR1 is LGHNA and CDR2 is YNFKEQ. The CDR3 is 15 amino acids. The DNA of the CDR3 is TGTGCCAGCAGCCAAGATTGGCAGGGTAATTCACCCCTCCACTTT. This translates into CASSQDWQGNSPLHF.

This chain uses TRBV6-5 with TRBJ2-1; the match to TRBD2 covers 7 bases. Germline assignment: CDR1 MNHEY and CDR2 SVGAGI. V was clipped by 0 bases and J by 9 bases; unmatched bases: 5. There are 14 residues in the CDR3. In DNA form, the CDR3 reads TGTGCCAGCAGTTACTCCCCGGGGGGAGTTGAGCAGTTCTTC. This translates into CASSYSPGGVEQFF.

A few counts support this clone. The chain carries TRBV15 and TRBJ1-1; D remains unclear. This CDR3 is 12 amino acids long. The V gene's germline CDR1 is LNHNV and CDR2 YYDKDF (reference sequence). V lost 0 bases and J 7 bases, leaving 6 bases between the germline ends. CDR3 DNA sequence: TGTGCCACCAGCAGAGAGGAGAGTGAAGCTTTCTTT. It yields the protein CATSREESEAFF.

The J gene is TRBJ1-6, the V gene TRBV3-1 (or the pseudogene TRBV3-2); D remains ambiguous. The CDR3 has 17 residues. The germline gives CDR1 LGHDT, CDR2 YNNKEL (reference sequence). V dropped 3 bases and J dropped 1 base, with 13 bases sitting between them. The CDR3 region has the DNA TGTGCCAGCAGCCATCGGATAGGGTGGTCCTATAATTCACCCCTCCACTTT. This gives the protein CASSHRIGWSYNSPLHF.

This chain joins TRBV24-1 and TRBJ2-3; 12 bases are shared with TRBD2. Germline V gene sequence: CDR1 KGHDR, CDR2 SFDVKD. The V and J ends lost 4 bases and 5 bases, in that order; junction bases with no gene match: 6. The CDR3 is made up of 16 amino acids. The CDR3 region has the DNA TGTGCCACCAGTGACCCTAGCGGGGGGGCAGGAGATACGCAGTATTTT. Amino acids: CATSDPSGGAGDTQYF.